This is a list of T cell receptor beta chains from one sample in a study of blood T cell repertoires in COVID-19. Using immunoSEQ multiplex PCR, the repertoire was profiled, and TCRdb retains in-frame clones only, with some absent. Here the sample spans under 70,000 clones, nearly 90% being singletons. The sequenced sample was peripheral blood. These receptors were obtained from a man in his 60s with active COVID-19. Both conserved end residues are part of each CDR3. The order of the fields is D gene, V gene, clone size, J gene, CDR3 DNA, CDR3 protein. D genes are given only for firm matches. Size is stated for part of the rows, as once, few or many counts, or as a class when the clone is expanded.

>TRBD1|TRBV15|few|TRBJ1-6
TGTGCCACCAGCACAGGGGGAGGACGATCACCCCTCCACTTT
CATSTGGGRSPLHF
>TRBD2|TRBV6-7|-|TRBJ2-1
TGTGCCAGCAGTTACTCGGGGAGCGGGAGCTCCTACAATGAGCAGTTCTTC
CASSYSGSGSSYNEQFF
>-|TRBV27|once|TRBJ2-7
TGTGCCAGCAGTGGGGGGGCTACCCGACCCCACGAGCAGTACTTC
CASSGGATRPHEQYF
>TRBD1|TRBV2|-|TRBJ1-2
TGTGCCAGCAGAGGGACAGGGGGAGGCTACACCTTC
CASRGTGGGYTF
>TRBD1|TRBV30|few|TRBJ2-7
TGTGCCTGGAGTGTACTTGGTCAGGGGGTGCAGTACTTC
CAWSVLGQGVQYF
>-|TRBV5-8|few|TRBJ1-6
TGTGCCAGCAGCTTGATGGTTGGGCAGGGGCTAAGGTCACCCCTCCACTTT
CASSLMVGQGLRSPLHF
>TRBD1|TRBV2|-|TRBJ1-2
TGTGCCAGTTCCCGGGACAGCTTGAGTAACTATGGCTACACCTTC
CASSRDSLSNYGYTF
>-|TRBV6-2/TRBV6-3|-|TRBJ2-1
TGTGCCAGCAGTTCCGGGAGTGCTAAAGATGAGCAGTTCTTC
CASSSGSAKDEQFF
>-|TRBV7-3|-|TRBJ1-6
TGTGCCAGCAGTCAAGGCCCGGGGGATAATTCACCCCTCCACTTT
CASSQGPGDNSPLHF
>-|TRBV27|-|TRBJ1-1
TGTGCCAGCAGTTTAATGGCTGACACTGAAGCTTTCTTT
CASSLMADTEAFF
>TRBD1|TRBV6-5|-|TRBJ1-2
TGTGCCAGCAGAGACGACAGGGGGAGTGTGTATGGCTACACCTTC
CASRDDRGSVYGYTF
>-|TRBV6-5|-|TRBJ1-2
TGTGCCAGCAGTTACTCCCGGACAGTCATTGCTTATGGCTACACCTTC
CASSYSRTVIAYGYTF
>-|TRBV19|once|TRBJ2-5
TGTGCCAGTAGTTCGGAGGGGGCTGAAGAGACCCAGTACTTC
CASSSEGAEETQYF
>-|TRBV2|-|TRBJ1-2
TGTGCCAGCAGGGGACAACTTAATCACTATGGCTACACCTTC
CASRGQLNHYGYTF
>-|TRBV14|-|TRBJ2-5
TGTGCCAGCAGCCAAGAAACCGGGAGAAGGCTTGTCGAGACCCAGTACTTC
CASSQETGRRLVETQYF
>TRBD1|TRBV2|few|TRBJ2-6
TGTGCCAGCAGAGCAGGGGGCTTCCGACTCTCTGGGGCCAACGTCCTGACTTTC
CASRAGGFRLSGANVLTF
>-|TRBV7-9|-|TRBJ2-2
TGTGCCAGCAGCTTAGCGGTAGTTGGCGGGTTATGGAACGGGGAGCTGTTTTTT
CASSLAVVGGLWNGELFF
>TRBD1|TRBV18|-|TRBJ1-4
TGTGCCAGCTCATCCAGGACAGGGGGAAATGAAAAACTGTTTTTT
CASSSRTGGNEKLFF
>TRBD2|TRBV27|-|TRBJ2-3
TGTGCCAGCAGTTCGCCCACCTCCGGGACTAGGCACCGCGGTACGCAGTATTTT
CASSSPTSGTRHRGTQYF
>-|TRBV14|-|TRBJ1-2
TGTGCCAGCAGCCAATCCGGGTATGGCTACACCTTC
CASSQSGYGYTF